These 16 T cell receptor beta chains came from one sample sequenced in a study of prognosis after radiotherapy for stage I lung cancer. The authors amplified TCR beta CDR3 from genomic DNA using two-round multiplex PCR. Round-one PCR had primers specific to each TRBV and TRBJ gene. One entry per CDR3 protein results from TCRdb running MiXCR on the multiplex PCR reads. Of around 13,000 distinct CDR3 sequences in the sample, 25% to 30% were seen once. The sequences come from PBMCs, collected before or after stereotactic body radiation therapy (not recorded which). These receptor sequences come from a donor over 45 with non-small cell lung cancer.

This clonotype is classed as medium-sized. CDR3 residues: CASSLLGQGANGYTF. The CDR3 bases are TGTGCCAGCAGTTTATTGGGACAGGGGGCCAATGGCTACACCTTC. This rearrangement joins TRBV27 to TRBJ1-2; 12 nucleotides match TRBD1. The CDR3 contains 15 residues. V was pared by 1 base and J by 6 bases, with 3 bases of the junction left unmatched. Germline CDR1 MNHEY, CDR2 SMNVEV (reference sequence).

Comments on this clonotype: A much larger clone sits a single nucleotide away, making a read error possible. In nucleotides, the CDR3 is TGTGCCAGCAACCCCATTAGAGATCAAGAGACCCAGTACTTC. This codes for CASNPIRDQETQYF. The gene calls are TRBV27 and TRBJ2-5; the D is unclear. With 7 bases removed from V and 2 bases from J, the gap between germline ends came to 14 bases. The CDR3 contains 14 residues. Germline lookup yields CDR1 MNHEY and CDR2 SMNVEV (reference sequence).

This clonotype is classed as medium-sized. The chain uses TRBV20-1 and TRBJ2-7, with 7 bases that match TRBD2. Germline CDR1 is DFQATT and CDR2 is SNEGSKA (reference sequence). V was pared by 3 bases and J by 0 bases, with 5 bases of the junction left unmatched. CDR3 length equals 14 residues. CDR3 in DNA: TGCAGTGCTAGGGCCGGGACTAACTCCTACGAGCAGTACTTC. Its protein is CSARAGTNSYEQYF.

This clonotype is medium-sized within its sample. This sequence joins TRBV28 and TRBJ1-2; a possible D gene is TRBD1 (6 bases). Deletions cut 3 bases from V and 4 bases from J, with 12 bases between. Germline CDR1 is MDHEN and CDR2 is SYDVKM. The CDR3 is made up of 14 amino acids. CDR3 sequence reads: CASSFGGAGYGYTF. The DNA for the CDR3 is TGTGCCAGCAGTTTTGGGGGCGCGGGCTATGGCTACACCTTC.

In the case of this clonotype: With a much larger clone just one base away, this may be a read error. The rearrangement joins TRBV5-1 to TRBJ2-1; the match to TRBD2 covers 8 bases. Germline-derived CDR1 and CDR2 are SGHRS and YFSETQ. CDR3 size: 16 residues. The CDR3 coding sequence is TGCGCCAGCAGCTCCTTAGCGGGGTGGCCGGGTGATGAGCCGTTCTTC. Translation gives CASSSLAGWPGDEPFF.

This clonotype is categorized as medium-sized. This chain connects TRBV4-1 to TRBJ2-7; 7 positions agree with TRBD1. The CDR3 contains 13 residues. The germline V gene encodes CDR1 MGHRA and CDR2 YSYEKL. V gave up 3 bases and J gave up 7 bases; unmatched junction bases: 6. This CDR3 is CASSQDPGQEQYF. The CDR3 region has the DNA TGCGCCAGCAGCCAGGATCCGGGACAGGAGCAGTACTTC.

Comments on this clonotype: With only one base between it and a far larger clone, this is likely a read error. The chain links TRBV6-2 or TRBV6-3 to TRBJ2-1; D may match TRBD1 or TRBD2 (5 bases each). Germline-derived CDR1 and CDR2 are MNHEY and SVGEGT. This CDR3 comprises 14 residues. The V and J ends lost 5 bases and 10 bases respectively, with 18 bases between them. The CDR3 DNA sequence: TGTGCCAGCAGTGAAGGATCCTGGGGGTGGGAGCAGTTCTTC. Residues: CASSEGSWGWEQFF.

This clonotype qualifies as medium-sized (0.01 to 0.1%). This chain joins TRBV28 and TRBJ2-7; possible D gene TRBD2, 6 bases. The CDR3 has 15 residues. Trimming took 1 base from V and 3 from J, leaving 13 bases between them. Germline values: CDR1 MDHEN, CDR2 SYDVKM. The chain's CDR3 is CASSLFGGVYYEQYF. CDR3 DNA: TGTGCCAGCAGTTTATTTGGAGGGGTCTACTACGAGCAGTACTTC.

This clonotype was seen repeatedly, ten times or more. The CDR3 is CASSTGAGEWASAQYF. DNA for the CDR3: TGTGCCAGCAGCACCGGAGCGGGAGAGTGGGCGTCGGCCCAGTACTTC. V is TRBV7-2 and J is TRBJ2-5; the match to TRBD2 covers 8 bases. Per the germline V gene, CDR1 is SGHTA and CDR2 is FQGNSA. Trimming cost V 5 bases and J 9 bases; bases outside gene matches: 17. The CDR3 is 16 residues long.

This clonotype was seen repeatedly, ten times or more. The chain links TRBV20-1 to TRBJ2-7; D ambiguous. The CDR3 contains 12 residues. Germline CDR1 is DFQATT and CDR2 is SNEGSKA (reference sequence). Between the trimmed V and J ends, which lost 3 bases and 2 bases, there was a span of 8 bases. CDR3 protein: CSASNRAYEQYF. The CDR3 coding sequence is TGCAGTGCTAGCAACAGAGCCTACGAGCAGTACTTC.

The chain combines TRBV28 with TRBJ2-5, with D perhaps given as TRBD1 or TRBD2 (6 bases each). The V end lost 6 bases, the J end lost 0 bases, and 23 bases lay between the germline ends. The germline V gene encodes CDR1 MDHEN and CDR2 SYDVKM. The CDR3 runs to 18 residues. This CDR3 reads CASRPPGLGGRDQETQYF. The CDR3 DNA reads as TGTGCCAGCAGACCCCCGGGGCTCGGGGGCCGTGACCAAGAGACCCAGTACTTC.

This clonotype has just one count. This may stem from a read error, because a much larger clone lies one nucleotide away. The V and J genes are TRBV3-1 and TRBJ2-3; 12 nucleotides match TRBD2. The germline V gene encodes CDR1 LGHDT and CDR2 YNNKEL (reference sequence). CDR3 length: 16 amino acids. CDR3 protein: CPSSPRLAGATDTQYF. CDR3 bases: TGTCCCAGCAGCCCTCGACTAGCGGGGGCCACAGATACGCAGTATTTT.

This clonotype is medium-sized (0.01 to 0.1%). This sequence joins TRBV30 and TRBJ2-2, with 7 bases lining up with TRBD1. The CDR3 consists of 15 residues. The trim removed 4 bases at V and 4 bases at J, leaving 9 bases unmatched. CDR1 is GTSNPN and CDR2 is SVGIG in the germline V gene (reference sequence). The CDR3: CAWTRDSSGTGELFF. The CDR3 DNA follows: TGTGCCTGGACCCGGGACAGCTCCGGCACCGGGGAGCTGTTTTTT.

The table lists this clonotype with a count of one. Given a much more abundant clone one base away, this may be a read error. The rearrangement links TRBV4-1 to TRBJ1-3; D is uncertain. The germline CDR1 and CDR2 sequences are MGHRA and YSYEKL. The CDR3 length is 17 residues. The CDR3 nucleotides read TGCGCCAGCAGCCAAGATAGCTCAGGACTCTTGGGAAGCACCATATATTTT. Its protein is CASSQDSSGLLGSTIYF.

This clonotype was counted at least ten times. A single base separates this from a much larger clone, so it may be a read error. This chain connects TRBV28 to TRBJ2-7; TRBD2 matches 7 bases. Per the germline V gene, CDR1 is MDHEN and CDR2 is SYDVKM. The CDR3 length is 14 residues. CDR3 protein: CAGSSYLAAYEQYF. In nucleotides, the CDR3 is TGTGCCGGCAGTTCTTATCTAGCGGCCTACGAGCAGTACTTC.

The chain combines TRBV27 with TRBJ2-7, with D possibly being TRBD2 (5 bases). This CDR3 is 14 amino acids long. With 3 bases removed from V and 0 bases from J, the gap between germline ends came to 9 bases. Germline CDR1 reads MNHEY; CDR2 reads SMNVEV (reference sequence). CDR3 protein: CASSFTGNSYEQYF. CDR3 nucleotide sequence: TGTGCCAGCAGTTTCACCGGGAACTCCTACGAGCAGTACTTC.